These 7 T cell receptor beta chains were all obtained from the same sample, sequenced in a study of vaccination and CD4 T cells after COVID-19. The treatment is: approximately nine-day PBMC culture with coronavirus spike peptide pools or control peptides (ViraFEST assay). These receptors lack a known antigen. The Oncomine TCR Beta short-read assay was applied to DNA of cultured CD4+ T cells. TCRdb used MiXCR to reprocess the PCR reads, holding one entry per CDR3 protein. The sample records around 4,000 distinct CDR3 sequences, approximately 18% being singletons. The specimen sequenced was CD4+ T cells from blood, cultured in vitro. These receptors all come from a human donor who had recovered from COVID-19.

In its sample, this clonotype is medium-sized. The chain uses TRBV2 and TRBJ1-6; D gene uncertain. Trimming left V 7 bases short and J 6 bases short, with 16 bases between. This CDR3 region has 15 residues. Germline CDR1 SNHLY, CDR2 FYNNEI. For the CDR3, the DNA is TGTGCCAGCACCGCGGGAGGGTTCCTTAATTCACCCCTCCACTTT. Translating gives CASTAGGFLNSPLHF.

In its sample, this clonotype is medium-sized. The chain has TRBV5-4 and TRBJ1-6, with 8 bases that match TRBD1. V lost 0 bases, J lost 8 bases, and 1 base stayed unmatched. Germline CDR1 and CDR2: SGHNT and YYREEE (reference sequence). This CDR3 region has 14 residues. The CDR3 DNA reads TGTGCCAGCAGCTTGGGGGACAGGCATTCACCCCTCCACTTT. It translates to CASSLGDRHSPLHF.

The chain is built from TRBV5-6 and TRBJ1-1, with D hard to call. CDR1 is SGHDT and CDR2 is YYEEEE in the germline V gene. The length of the CDR3 is 14 residues. The V and J ends lost 0 bases and 2 bases respectively, with 8 bases between them. CDR3 sequence: CASSLGSSNTEAFF. DNA for the CDR3: TGTGCCAGCAGCTTGGGAAGTAGTAACACTGAAGCTTTCTTT. Looking up the rest from reference TRBV5-6 and TRBJ1-1 gives the full variable domain: DAGVTQSPTHLIKTRGQQVTLRCSPKSGHDTVSWYQQALGQGPQFIFQYYEEEERQRGNFPDRFSGHQFPNYSSELNVNALLLGDSALYLCASSLGSSNTEAFFGQGTRLTVV.

A few counts support this clonotype. V gene TRBV12-3 or TRBV12-4 combines with J gene TRBJ2-5; D may be TRBD1 or TRBD2 (6 bases each). V lost 2 bases and J lost 1, with 14 bases in between. The CDR3 spans 16 residues. The CDR3 spells CASSLKEGQLQETQYF. Here the CDR3 DNA reads TGTGCCAGCAGTTTAAAGGAGGGACAACTCCAAGAGACCCAGTACTTC.

This clonotype has only a few counts. The CDR3 region has the DNA TGTGCCAGCAGCTTACGACGGGACACTGAAGCTTTCTTT. This translates into CASSLRRDTEAFF. The rearrangement links TRBV7-2 to TRBJ1-1; D gene uncertain. The CDR3 extends over 13 amino acids. V was pared by 2 bases and J by 3 bases, with 7 bases between. Germline V lookup: CDR1 SGHTA, CDR2 FQGNSA.

This clonotype has a handful of counts. The chain is built from TRBV29-1 and TRBJ1-1, with D perhaps matching TRBD1 (6 bases). The CDR3 contains 13 residues. V was trimmed by 7 bases and J by 0 bases, leaving 12 bases between them. The V gene's germline CDR1 is SQVTM and CDR2 ANQGSEA. The CDR3 DNA follows: TGCAGCGCCCGGACAGACATGAACACTGAAGCTTTCTTT. It encodes CSARTDMNTEAFF.

The V and J genes are TRBV5-1 and TRBJ2-5, with D perhaps TRBD2 (7 bases). V was cut by 2 bases and J by 6 bases, with 17 bases left in between. Germline values: CDR1 SGHRS, CDR2 YFSETQ. CDR3 length: 15 residues. CDR3 sequence reads: CASSLNLGGGQTQYF. The CDR3 DNA reads TGCGCCAGCAGCTTAAATCTAGGGGGGGGGCAGACCCAGTACTTC. Supplemented by reference TRBV5-1 and TRBJ2-5, the full variable domain reads KAGVTQTPRYLIKTRGQQVTLSCSPISGHRSVSWYQQTPGQGLQFLFEYFSETQRNKGNFPGRFSGRQFSNSRSEMNVSTLELGDSALYLCASSLNLGGGQTQYFGPGTRLLVL.